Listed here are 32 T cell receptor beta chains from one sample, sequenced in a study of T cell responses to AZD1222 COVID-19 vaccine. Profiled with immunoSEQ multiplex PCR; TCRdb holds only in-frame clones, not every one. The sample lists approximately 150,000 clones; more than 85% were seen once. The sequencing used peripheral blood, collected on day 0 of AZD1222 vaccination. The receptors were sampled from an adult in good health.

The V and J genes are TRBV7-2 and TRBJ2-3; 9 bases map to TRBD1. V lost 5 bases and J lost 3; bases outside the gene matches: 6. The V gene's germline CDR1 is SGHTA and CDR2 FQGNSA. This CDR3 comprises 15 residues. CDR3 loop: CASSIGTGKTDTQYF. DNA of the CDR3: TGTGCCAGCAGCATAGGGACAGGGAAGACAGATACGCAGTATTTT.

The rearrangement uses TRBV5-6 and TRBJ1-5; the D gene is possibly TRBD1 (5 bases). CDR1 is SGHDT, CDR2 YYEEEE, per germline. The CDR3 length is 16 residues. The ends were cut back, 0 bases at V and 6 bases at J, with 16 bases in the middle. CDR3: CASSLGTNSEGQPQHF. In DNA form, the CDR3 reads TGTGCCAGCAGCTTGGGGACAAACTCCGAGGGTCAGCCCCAGCATTTT. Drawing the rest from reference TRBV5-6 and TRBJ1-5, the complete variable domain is DAGVTQSPTHLIKTRGQQVTLRCSPKSGHDTVSWYQQALGQGPQFIFQYYEEEERQRGNFPDRFSGHQFPNYSSELNVNALLLGDSALYLCASSLGTNSEGQPQHFGDGTRLSIL.

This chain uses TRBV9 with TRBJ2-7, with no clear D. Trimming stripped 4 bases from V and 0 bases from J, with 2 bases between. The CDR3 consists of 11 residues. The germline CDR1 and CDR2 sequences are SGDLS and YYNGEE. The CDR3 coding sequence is TGTGCCAGCAGCACCTCCTACGAGCAGTACTTC. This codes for CASSTSYEQYF.

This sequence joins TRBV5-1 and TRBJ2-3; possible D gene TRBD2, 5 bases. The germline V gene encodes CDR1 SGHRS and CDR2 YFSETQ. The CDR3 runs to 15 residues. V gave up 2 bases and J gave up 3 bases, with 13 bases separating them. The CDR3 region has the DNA TGCGCCAGCAGCTTAGGGATCCGGGGAACAGATACGCAGTATTTT. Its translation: CASSLGIRGTDTQYF.

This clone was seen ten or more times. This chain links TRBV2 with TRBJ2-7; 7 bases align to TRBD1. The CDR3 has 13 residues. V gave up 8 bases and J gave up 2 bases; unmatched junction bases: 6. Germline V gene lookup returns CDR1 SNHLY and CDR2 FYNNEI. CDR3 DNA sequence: TGTGCCAGCGTATGGGACAGCACCTACGAGCAGTACTTC. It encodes CASVWDSTYEQYF.

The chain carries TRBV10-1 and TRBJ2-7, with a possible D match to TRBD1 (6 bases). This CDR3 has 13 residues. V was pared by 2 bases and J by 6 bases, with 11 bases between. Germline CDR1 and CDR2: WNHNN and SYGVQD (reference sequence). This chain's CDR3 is CASSEPDRFEQYF. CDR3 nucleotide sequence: TGCGCCAGCAGTGAGCCCGACAGGTTCGAGCAGTACTTC.

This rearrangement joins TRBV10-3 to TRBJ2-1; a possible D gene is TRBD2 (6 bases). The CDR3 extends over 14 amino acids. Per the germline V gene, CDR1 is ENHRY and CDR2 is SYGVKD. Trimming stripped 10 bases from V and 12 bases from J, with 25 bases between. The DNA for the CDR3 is TGTGCCACCAAGATCAGACTAGACACAATGAGGCAGTTCTTC. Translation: CATKIRLDTMRQFF.

The CDR3 coding sequence is TGTGCCAGCAGTTTCTCCGGGACTAGCGGGAGCTTCGGGTTCTACAATGAGCAGTTCTTC. Translating it yields CASSFSGTSGSFGFYNEQFF. The chain uses TRBV2 and TRBJ2-1; 14 bases fit TRBD2. The CDR3 sequence is 20 residues long. The trim removed 5 bases at V and 3 bases at J, leaving 15 bases unmatched. The V gene's germline CDR1 is SNHLY and CDR2 FYNNEI.

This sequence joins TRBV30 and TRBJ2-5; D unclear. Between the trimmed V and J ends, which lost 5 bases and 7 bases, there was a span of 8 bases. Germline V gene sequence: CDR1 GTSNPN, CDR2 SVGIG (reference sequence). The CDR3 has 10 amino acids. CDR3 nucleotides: TGTGCCTGGGCTGATAGGACCCAGTACTTC. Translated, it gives CAWADRTQYF.

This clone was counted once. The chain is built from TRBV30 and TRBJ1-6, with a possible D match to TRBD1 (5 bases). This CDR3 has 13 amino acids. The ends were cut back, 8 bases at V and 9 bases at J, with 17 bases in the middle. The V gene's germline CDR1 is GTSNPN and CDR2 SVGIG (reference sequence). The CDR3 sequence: CALLGQASSPLHF. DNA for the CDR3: TGTGCCCTCTTGGGGCAGGCCAGTTCACCCCTCCACTTT.

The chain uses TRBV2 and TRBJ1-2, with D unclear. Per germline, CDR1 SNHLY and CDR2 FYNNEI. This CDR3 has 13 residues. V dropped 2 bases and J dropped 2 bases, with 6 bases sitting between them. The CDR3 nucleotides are TGTGCCAGCAGTGAACTAGGGAACTATGGCTACACCTTC. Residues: CASSELGNYGYTF.

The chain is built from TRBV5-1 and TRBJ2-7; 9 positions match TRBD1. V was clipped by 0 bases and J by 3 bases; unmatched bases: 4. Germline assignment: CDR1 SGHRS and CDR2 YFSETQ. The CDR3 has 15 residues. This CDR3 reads CASSLGGTGNYEQYF. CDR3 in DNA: TGCGCCAGCAGCTTGGGGGGGACAGGGAACTACGAGCAGTACTTC.

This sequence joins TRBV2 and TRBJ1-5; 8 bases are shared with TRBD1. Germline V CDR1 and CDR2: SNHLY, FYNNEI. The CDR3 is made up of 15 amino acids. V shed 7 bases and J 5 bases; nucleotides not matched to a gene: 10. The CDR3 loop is CASTTWGGQDQPQHF. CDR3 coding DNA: TGTGCCAGCACCACCTGGGGGGGACAGGATCAGCCCCAGCATTTT.

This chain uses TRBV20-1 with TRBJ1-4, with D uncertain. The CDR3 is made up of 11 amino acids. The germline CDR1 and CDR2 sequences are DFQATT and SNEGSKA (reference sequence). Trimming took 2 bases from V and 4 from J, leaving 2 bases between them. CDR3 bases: TGCAGTGCTAGAATTAATGAAAAACTGTTTTTT. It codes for CSARINEKLFF.

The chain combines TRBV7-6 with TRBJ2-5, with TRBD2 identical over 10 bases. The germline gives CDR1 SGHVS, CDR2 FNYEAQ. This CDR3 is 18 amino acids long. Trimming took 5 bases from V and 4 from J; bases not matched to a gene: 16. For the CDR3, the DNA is TGTGCCAGCAGCCCTTTACGAGAAGCGGGAGGGTATGGAGAGACCCAGTACTTC. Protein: CASSPLREAGGYGETQYF.

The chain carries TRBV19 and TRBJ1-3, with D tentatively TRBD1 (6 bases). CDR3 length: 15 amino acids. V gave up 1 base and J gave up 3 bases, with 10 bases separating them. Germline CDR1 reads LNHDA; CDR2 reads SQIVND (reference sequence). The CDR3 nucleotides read TGTGCCAGTAGTATAGGGGCAGGGGATGGAAACACCATATATTTT. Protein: CASSIGAGDGNTIYF.

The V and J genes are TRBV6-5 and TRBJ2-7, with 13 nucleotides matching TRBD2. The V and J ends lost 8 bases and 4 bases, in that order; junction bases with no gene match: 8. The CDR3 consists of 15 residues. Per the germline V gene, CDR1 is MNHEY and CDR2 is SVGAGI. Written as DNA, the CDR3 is TGTGCCAGCTTTCCCCAGGGACTAGCGGGATACGAGCAGTACTTC. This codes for CASFPQGLAGYEQYF.

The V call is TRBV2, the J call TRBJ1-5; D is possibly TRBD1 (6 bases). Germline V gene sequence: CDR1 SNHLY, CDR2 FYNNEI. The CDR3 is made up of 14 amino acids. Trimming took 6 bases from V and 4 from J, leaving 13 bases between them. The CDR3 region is CASSLGQKNQPQHF. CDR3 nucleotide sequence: TGTGCCAGCAGCCTAGGACAGAAAAATCAGCCCCAGCATTTT.

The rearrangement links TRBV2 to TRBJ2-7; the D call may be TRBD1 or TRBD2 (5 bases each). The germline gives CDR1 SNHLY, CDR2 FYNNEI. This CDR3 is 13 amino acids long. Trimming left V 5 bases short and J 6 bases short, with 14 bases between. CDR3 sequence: CASSSGRMGEQYF. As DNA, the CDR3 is TGTGCCAGCAGTTCAGGGAGAATGGGCGAGCAGTACTTC.

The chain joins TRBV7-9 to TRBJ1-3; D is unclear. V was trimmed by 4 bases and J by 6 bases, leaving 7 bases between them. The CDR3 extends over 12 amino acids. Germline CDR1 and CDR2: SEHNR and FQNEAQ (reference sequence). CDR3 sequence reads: CASSSPKNTIYF. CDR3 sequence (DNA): TGTGCCAGCAGCTCCCCGAAAAACACCATATATTTT.

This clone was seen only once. In DNA form, the CDR3 reads TGTGCCAGCAGCTTAATGGGATGGGATAATTCACCCCTCCACTTT. It yields the protein CASSLMGWDNSPLHF. The V call is TRBV7-3, the J call TRBJ1-6, with D hard to call. CDR3 length: 15 amino acids. Between the trimmed V and J ends, which lost 1 base and 5 bases, there was a span of 9 bases. The germline V gene has CDR1 SGHTA and CDR2 FQGTGA.

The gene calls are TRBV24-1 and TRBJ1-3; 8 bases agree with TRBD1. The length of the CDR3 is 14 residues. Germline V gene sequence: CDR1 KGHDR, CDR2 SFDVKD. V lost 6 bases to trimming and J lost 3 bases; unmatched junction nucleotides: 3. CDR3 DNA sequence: TGTGCCACCAGTTCAGGGGGCAGTGGAAACACCATATATTTT. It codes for CATSSGGSGNTIYF.

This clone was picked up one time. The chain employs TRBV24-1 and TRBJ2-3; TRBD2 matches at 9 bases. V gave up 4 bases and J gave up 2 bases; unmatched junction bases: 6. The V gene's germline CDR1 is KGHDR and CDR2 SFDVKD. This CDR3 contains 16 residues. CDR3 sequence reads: CATSDVAGAYTDTQYF. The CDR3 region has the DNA TGTGCCACCAGTGACGTAGCGGGAGCCTACACAGATACGCAGTATTTT.

The CDR3 loop reads CASSSGTGSYEQYF. The CDR3 DNA reads as TGCGCCAGCAGCTCCGGGACAGGGTCCTACGAGCAGTACTTC. The gene calls are TRBV5-1 and TRBJ2-7; TRBD1 matches 9 bases. V shed 3 bases, J shed 1 base, and the junction held 2 bases outside the gene matches. Germline V CDR1 and CDR2: SGHRS, YFSETQ. The CDR3 runs 14 residues.

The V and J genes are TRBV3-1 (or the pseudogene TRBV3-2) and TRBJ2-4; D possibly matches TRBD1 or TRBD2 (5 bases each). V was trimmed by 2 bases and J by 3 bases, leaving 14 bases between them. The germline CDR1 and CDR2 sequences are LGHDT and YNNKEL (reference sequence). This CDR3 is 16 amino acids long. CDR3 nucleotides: TGTGCCAGCAGCCAAAGGTCGGGGACCCTCAAAAACATTCAGTACTTC. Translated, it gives CASSQRSGTLKNIQYF.

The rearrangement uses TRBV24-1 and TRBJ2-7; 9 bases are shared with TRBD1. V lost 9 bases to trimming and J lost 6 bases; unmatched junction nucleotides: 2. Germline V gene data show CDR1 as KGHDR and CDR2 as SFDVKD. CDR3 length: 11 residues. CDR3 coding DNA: TGTGCCACCGGGACAGGGACCGAGCAGTACTTC. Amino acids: CATGTGTEQYF.

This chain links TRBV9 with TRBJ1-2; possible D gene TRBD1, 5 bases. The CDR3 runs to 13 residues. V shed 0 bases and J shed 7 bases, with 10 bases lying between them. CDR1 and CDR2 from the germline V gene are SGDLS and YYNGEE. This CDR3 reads CASSVVAGLGYTF. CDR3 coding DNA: TGTGCCAGCAGCGTAGTGGCAGGGCTTGGCTACACCTTC.

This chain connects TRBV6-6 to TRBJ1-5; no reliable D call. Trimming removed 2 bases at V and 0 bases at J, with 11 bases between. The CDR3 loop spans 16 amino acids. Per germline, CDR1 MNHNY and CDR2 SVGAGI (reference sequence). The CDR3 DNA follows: TGTGCCAGCAGTTACAATGCTGGAGATAGCAATCAGCCCCAGCATTTT. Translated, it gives CASSYNAGDSNQPQHF.

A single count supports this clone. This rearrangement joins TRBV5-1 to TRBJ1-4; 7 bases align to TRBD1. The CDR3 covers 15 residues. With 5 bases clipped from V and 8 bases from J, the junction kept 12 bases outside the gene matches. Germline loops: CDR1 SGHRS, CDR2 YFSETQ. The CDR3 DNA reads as TGCGCCAGCAGGCTCGAGACAGGGATAGCGGAAAAACTGTTTTTT. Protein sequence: CASRLETGIAEKLFF. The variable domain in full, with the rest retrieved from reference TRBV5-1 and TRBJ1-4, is KAGVTQTPRYLIKTRGQQVTLSCSPISGHRSVSWYQQTPGQGLQFLFEYFSETQRNKGNFPGRFSGRQFSNSRSEMNVSTLELGDSALYLCASRLETGIAEKLFFGSGTQLSVL.

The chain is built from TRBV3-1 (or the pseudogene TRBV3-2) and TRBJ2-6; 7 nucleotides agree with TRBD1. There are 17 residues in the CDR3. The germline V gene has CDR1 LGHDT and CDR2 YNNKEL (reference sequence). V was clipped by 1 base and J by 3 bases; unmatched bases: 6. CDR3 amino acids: CASSQVSQGDGANVLTF. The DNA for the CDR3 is TGTGCCAGCAGCCAAGTGAGCCAGGGGGATGGGGCCAACGTCCTGACTTTC.

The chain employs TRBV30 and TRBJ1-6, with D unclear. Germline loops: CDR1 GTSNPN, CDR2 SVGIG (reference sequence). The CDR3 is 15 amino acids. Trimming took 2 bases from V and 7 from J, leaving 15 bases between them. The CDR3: CAWSTDSGRNSPLHF. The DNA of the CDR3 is TGTGCCTGGAGTACGGACTCAGGAAGGAATTCACCCCTCCACTTT.

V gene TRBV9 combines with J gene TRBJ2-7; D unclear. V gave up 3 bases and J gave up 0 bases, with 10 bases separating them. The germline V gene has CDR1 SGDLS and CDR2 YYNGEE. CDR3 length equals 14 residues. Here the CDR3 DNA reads TGTGCCAGCAGCGCCCCCAGGAGCTCCTACGAGCAGTACTTC. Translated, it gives CASSAPRSSYEQYF. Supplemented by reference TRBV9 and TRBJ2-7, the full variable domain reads DSGVTQTPKHLITATGQRVTLRCSPRSGDLSVYWYQQSLDQGLQFLIQYYNGEERAKGNILERFSAQQFPDLHSELNLSSLELGDSALYFCASSAPRSSYEQYFGPGTRLTVT.